This paragraph reports one TCR beta chain. One junction end does not reproduce the germline sequence, and a read error may be involved. The sample originates from a study of cytomegalovirus exposure and HLA in healthy donors. Germline CDR1 SQVTM, CDR2 ANQGSEA. The CDR3 runs to 13 residues. PCR used 60 Vbeta primers and 13 Jbeta primers. Per the original methods: Around 11 million of some 80 million unique TCR beta chains were shared, per a later count. This table comes from immunoSEQ multiplex PCR, and its TCRdb copy is limited to in-frame clones, with some not included. V, J and clone size are taken as reported in that table, and D and trimming were inferred from the DNA itself. The sample includes some 180,000 clones, around four fifths of them seen just once.

The source is a woman in her twenties or thirties in good health and CMV-seronegative. The sample was PBMCs. The chain joins TRBV29-1 to TRBJ2-5; possibly TRBD2 for D (5 bases). As DNA, the CDR3 is TGCAGCGTAGAAGTATTTGGCGGGCAGACCCAGTACTTC. This codes for CSVEVFGGQTQYF. Based on the CDR3 plus reference TRBV29-1 and TRBJ2-5, the full variable domain is SAVISQKPSRDICQRGTSLTIQCQVDSQVTMMFWYRQQPGQSLTLIATANQGSEATYESGFVIDKFPISRPNLTFSTLTVSNMSPEDSSIYLCSVEVFGGQTQYFGPGTRLLVL.